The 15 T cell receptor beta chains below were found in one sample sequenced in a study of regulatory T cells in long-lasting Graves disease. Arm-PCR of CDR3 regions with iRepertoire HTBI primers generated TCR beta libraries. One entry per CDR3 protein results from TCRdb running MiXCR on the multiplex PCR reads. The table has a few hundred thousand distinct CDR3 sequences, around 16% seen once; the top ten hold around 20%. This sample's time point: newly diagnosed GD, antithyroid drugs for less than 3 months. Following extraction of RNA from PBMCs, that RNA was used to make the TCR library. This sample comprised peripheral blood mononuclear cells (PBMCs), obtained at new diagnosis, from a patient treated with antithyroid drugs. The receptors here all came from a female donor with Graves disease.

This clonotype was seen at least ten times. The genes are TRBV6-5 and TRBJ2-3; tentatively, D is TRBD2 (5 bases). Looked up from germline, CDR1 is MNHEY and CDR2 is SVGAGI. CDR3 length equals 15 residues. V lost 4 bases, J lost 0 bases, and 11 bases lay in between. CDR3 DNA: TGTGCCAGCAGTTCCTTAGCGAGTAGCACAGATACGCAGTATTTT. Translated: CASSSLASSTDTQYF.

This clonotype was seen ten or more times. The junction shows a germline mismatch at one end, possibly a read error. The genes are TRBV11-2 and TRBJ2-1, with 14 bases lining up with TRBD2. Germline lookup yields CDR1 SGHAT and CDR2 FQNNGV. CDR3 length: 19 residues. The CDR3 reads CAGSLQTSGGDNSYNEQFF. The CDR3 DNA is TGTGCCGGCAGCTTGCAGACTAGCGGGGGGGACAATTCCTACAATGAGCAGTTCTTC.

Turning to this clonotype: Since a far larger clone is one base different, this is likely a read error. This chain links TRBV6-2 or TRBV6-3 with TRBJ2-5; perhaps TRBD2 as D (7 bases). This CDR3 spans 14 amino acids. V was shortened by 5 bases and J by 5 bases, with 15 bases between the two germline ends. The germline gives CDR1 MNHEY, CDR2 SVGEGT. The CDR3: CASSARGAWETQYF. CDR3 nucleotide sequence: TGTGCCAGCAGTGCTCGGGGGGCGTGGGAGACCCAGTACTTC.

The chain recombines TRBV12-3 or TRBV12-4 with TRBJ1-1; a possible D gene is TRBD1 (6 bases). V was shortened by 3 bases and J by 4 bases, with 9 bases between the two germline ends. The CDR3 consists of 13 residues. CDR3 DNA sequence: TGTGCCAGCAGTTTGCCAGGGGTCACTGAAGCTTTCTTT. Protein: CASSLPGVTEAFF.

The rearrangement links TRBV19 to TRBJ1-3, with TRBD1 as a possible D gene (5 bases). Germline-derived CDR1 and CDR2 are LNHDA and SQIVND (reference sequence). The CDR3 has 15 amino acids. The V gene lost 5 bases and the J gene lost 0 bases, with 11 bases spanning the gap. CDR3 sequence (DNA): TGTGCCAGTAGTCCTCTACAGGACTCTGGAAACACCATATATTTT. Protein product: CASSPLQDSGNTIYF.

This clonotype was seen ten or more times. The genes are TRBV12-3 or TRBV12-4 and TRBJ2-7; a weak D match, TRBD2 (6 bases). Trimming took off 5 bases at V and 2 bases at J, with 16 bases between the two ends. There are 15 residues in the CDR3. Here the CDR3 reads CASSPLGGATYEQYF. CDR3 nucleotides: TGTGCCAGCAGTCCACTCGGGGGAGCAACCTACGAGCAGTACTTC.

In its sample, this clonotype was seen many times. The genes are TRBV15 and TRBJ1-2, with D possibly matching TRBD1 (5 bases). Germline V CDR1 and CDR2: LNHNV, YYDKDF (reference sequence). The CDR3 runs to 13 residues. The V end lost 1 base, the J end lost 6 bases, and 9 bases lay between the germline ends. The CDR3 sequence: CATSRVGGDGYTF. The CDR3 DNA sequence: TGTGCCACCAGCAGAGTGGGGGGTGATGGCTACACCTTC. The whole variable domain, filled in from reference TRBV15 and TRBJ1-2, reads DAMVIQNPRYQVTQFGKPVTLSCSQTLNHNVMYWYQQKSSQAPKLLFHYYDKDFNNEADTPDNFQSRRPNTSFCFLDIRSPGLGDTAMYLCATSRVGGDGYTFGSGTRLTVV.

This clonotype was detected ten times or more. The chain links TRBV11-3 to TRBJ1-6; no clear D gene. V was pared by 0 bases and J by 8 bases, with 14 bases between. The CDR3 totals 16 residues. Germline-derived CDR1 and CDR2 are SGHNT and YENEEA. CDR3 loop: CASSLDGGERDSPLHF. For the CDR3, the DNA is TGTGCCAGCAGCTTAGATGGCGGGGAGAGGGATTCACCCCTCCACTTT. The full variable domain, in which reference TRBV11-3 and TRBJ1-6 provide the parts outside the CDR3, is EAGVVQSPRYKIIEKKQPVAFWCNPISGHNTLYWYLQNLGQGPELLIRYENEEAVDDSQLPKDRFSAERLKGVDSTLKIQPAELGDSAVYLCASSLDGGERDSPLHFGNGTRLTVT.

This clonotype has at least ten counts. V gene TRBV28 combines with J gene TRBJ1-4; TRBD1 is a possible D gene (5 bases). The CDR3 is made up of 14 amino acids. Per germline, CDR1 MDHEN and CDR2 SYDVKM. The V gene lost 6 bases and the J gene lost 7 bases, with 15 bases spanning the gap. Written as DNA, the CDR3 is TGTGCCAGCAGCGGGGGGACGGGGTTTGAAAAACTGTTTTTT. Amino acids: CASSGGTGFEKLFF.

The CDR3 nucleotides read TGTGCCAGCAGCCAAGATCGGACCGACAGGCGATCTCCTGGGGACCAGTACTTC. Translating it yields CASSQDRTDRRSPGDQYF. The chain couples TRBV3-2 to TRBJ2-5; TRBD1 is the table's D call, not checked against the DNA. TRBV3-2 is given as a pseudogene. This CDR3 contains 18 residues.

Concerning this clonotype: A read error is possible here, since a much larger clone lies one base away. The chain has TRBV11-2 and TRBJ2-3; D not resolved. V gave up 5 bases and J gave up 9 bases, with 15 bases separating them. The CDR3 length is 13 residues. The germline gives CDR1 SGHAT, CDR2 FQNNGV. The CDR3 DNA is TGTGCCAGCAGCGTCGAGATGAGACACACGCAGTATTTT. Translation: CASSVEMRHTQYF. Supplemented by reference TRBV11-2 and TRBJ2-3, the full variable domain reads EAGVAQSPRYKIIEKRQSVAFWCNPISGHATLYWYQQILGQGPKLLIQFQNNGVVDDSQLPKDRFSAERLKGVDSTLKIQPAKLEDSAVYLCASSVEMRHTQYFGPGTRLTVL.

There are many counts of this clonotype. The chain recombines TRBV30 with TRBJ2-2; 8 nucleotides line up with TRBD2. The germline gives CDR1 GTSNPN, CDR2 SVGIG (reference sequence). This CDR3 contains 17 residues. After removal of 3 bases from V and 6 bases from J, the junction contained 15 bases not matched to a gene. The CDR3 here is CAWSTDGPSSGSGELFF. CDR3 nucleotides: TGTGCCTGGAGCACCGACGGTCCATCTAGCGGGTCCGGGGAGCTGTTTTTT. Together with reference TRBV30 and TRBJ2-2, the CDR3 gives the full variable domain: SQTIHQWPATLVQPVGSPLSLECTVEGTSNPNLYWYRQAAGRGLQLLFYSVGIGQISSEVPQNLSASRPQDRQFILSSKKLLLSDSGFYLCAWSTDGPSSGSGELFFGEGSRLTVL.

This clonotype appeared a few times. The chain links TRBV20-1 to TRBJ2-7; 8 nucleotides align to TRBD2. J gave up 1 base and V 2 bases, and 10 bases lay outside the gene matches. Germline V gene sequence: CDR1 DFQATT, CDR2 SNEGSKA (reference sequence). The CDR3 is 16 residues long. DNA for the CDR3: TGCAGTGCTAGACCCCCCGGGACTAGTAAGTCCTACGAGCAGTACTTC. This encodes CSARPPGTSKSYEQYF.

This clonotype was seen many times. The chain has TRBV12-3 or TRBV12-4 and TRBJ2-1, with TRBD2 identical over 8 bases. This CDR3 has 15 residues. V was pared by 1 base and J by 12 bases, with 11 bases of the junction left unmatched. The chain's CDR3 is CASSLGAGVTWGQFF. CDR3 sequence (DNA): TGTGCCAGCAGTTTAGGAGCGGGAGTTACTTGGGGGCAGTTCTTC.

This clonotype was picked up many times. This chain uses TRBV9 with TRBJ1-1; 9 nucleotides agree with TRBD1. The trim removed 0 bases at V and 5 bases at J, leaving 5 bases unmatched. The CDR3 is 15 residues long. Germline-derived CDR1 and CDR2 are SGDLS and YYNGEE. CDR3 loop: CASSVVQGAGTEAFF. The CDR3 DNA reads TGTGCCAGCAGCGTAGTACAGGGGGCGGGTACTGAAGCTTTCTTT.